This T cell receptor beta chain was recorded in a study of Graves' ophthalmopathy and Graves' hyperthyroidism (dated by TCRdb to the late 2010s). For the wider study: Peripheral blood was collected before any treatment was given, at the time of initial diagnosis. T-cell repertoires of thyroid tissue and blood were compared in five or six hyperthyroidism patients. For independent validation, a separate cohort was made up of some 18 hyperthyroidism patients plus 17 patients who later progressed from hyperthyroidism to ophthalmopathy. The study used signatures of the TCR beta repertoire to tell Graves' ophthalmopathy apart from Graves' hyperthyroidism and to predict which patients would progress to ophthalmopathy. Following sample collection, hyperthyroidism patients were given methimazole at a starting dose of 30 mg daily, and ophthalmopathy patients were given high-dose intravenous methylprednisolone. For training and testing, the roughly 93 patients in the discovery cohort were randomly divided in a 7:3 ratio. To explore V-J signatures distinguishing ophthalmopathy from hyperthyroidism, a discovery set of about a hundred patients (more than 40 ophthalmopathy, 57 stable hyperthyroidism) was enrolled. In total, approximately 130 blood samples were TCR-sequenced: approximately 40 ophthalmopathy, roughly 80 hyperthyroidism and approximately 17 hyperthyroidism-to-ophthalmopathy patients. Overall study results and their limits: Ophthalmopathy was separated from stable hyperthyroidism by the 13-signature model with roughly 88% sensitivity and roughly 83% specificity in cross-validation and with 80%/75% in the test set. Among expanded thyroid clonotypes with frequency above 0.001, most also showed up in blood, which suggests that blood repertoires may reflect the thyroid immune response. No statistical method was used to predetermine the sample size, and group allocation was not hidden from the investigators. In validation, the model predicted ophthalmopathy progression with over 60% sensitivity and around 72% specificity; 12 predicted patients were CT-confirmed with GO in a median of around 6 months.

For repertoire sequencing, TCR beta CDR3 regions were amplified from RNA transcripts. The first round of RT-PCR was done with HTBI primers and the Qiagen OneStep RT-PCR kit, and was followed by a second round of multiplex PCR, then size selection and purification. Libraries were sequenced on an Illumina HiSeq2000 using paired-end 100 bp reads. The original pipeline was this. SOAPnuke was used to process the reads, removing any read that contained adapters or uncalled bases, had a mean Phred below 15, or lacked an exact match to the constant primer or identifier. COPE v1.2.5 was used to merge high-quality paired reads. Each unique nucleotide sequence was treated as a clonotype, and MiTCR v1.1 was used to align the clonotypes to the IMGT TRB V, D and J references. The analysis was limited to V-J combinations with a frequency above 0.0001, which together covered around 99% of the repertoires. For each V-J combination, a TCR clonal expansion and chaos score was defined as the ratio of F50 clonal expansion to chaos observed in the TCRdist matrix. Welch's t-statistics and random forest were used to reduce features to 13 V-J combinations, which were fed into a naive Bayes classifier. Thyroid-blood repertoire similarity was quantified with the Morisita-Horn index. TCRdb handled the public reads itself, with Q25 trimming in fastp and clone calling in MiXCR, and kept productive beta chains. When rows share a CDR3 protein, they turn into one entry using the most common DNA and genes. TCRdb's processing, not the study's, gives the V and J calls here. This sample is represented by under 800,000 distinct CDR3 sequences; around a fifth of them were singletons. The leading ten clones occupy around 6.5% of the sample.

Hyperthyroidism was considered stable if no progression to ophthalmopathy occurred within 18 months of follow-up. Hyperthyroidism patients were newly diagnosed, were aged 18 to 65 years, and had a disease duration under 2 months. Patients were excluded if they had other autoimmune diseases, uncontrolled infections, pregnancy or lactation. Diagnosis relied on clinical symptoms, serum thyroxine, TRAb, thyroid ultrasound and orbital computed tomography. PBMCs were isolated from about 9.2 ml of fresh peripheral blood by Ficoll-Paque density gradient centrifugation. Trizol reagent was used to extract the total RNA, and its quality was then checked on an Agilent 2100 Bioanalyzer. This clonotype was detected many times. Its antigen is still unknown. No base quality values were provided; no much bigger clone lies one nucleotide off. The specimen was peripheral blood. This clonotype originated in a young woman with stable Graves' hyperthyroidism. Some clones in this sample may be carry-over from other donors' samples. Donor details come from another sample of the same person, matched by shared clones.

The CDR3 sequence is CASSQPDRDNSPLHF. The DNA sequence is given as TGCGCCAGCAGCCAACCCGACAGAGACAATTCACCCCTCCACTTT. The chain is assembled from TRBV4-1 and TRBJ1-6; the D region possibly corresponds to TRBD1 (5 bases align). Relative to germline, V is 2 bases shorter and J is 7 bases shorter, with 12 bases between their ends. Spanning cysteine to phenylalanine, the CDR3 consists of 15 amino acids. CDR3 DNA only is kept here, 45 bases in frame from base 1. CDR1 MGHRA and CDR2 YSYEKL were looked up in the germline V gene.